This TCR beta chain was identified during a study of blood T cell repertoires in COVID-19. Study summary: Nucleic acid was either cDNA or gDNA, and it came from T cells, B-cell-depleted T cells, or PBMCs.

V was clipped by 0 bases and J by 2 bases; unmatched bases: 7. This CDR3 has 17 residues. The V gene's germline CDR1 is LGHDT and CDR2 YNNKEL (reference sequence). Original analysis: Scientists estimated how many nucleated cells there were by amplifying reference gene primers. Libraries were prepared by immunoSEQ multiplex PCR; TCRdb keeps only in-frame clonotypes and omits some of them. The DNA was the basis for D and trimming; V, J and clone size are from that table. The sample includes fewer than 150,000 clones, 75% to 90% of them seen just once. The specimen sequenced was peripheral blood. The chain is built from TRBV3-1 (or the pseudogene TRBV3-2) and TRBJ2-3, with TRBD2 matching over 8 bases. This clonotype was sampled from a woman between 35 and 50 years old with acute or convalescent COVID-19. The CDR3 spells CASSQDRRGAFTDTQYF. The CDR3 DNA follows: TGTGCCAGCAGCCAAGATCGGCGGGGGGCTTTCACAGATACGCAGTATTTT.